What follows are 20 T cell receptor beta chains derived from one specimen sequenced in a study of regulatory T cells in long-lasting Graves disease. Time point described: newly diagnosed GD, antithyroid drugs for less than 3 months. PBMCs were the source of the RNA used for TCR sequencing. To make TCR beta libraries, researchers used iRepertoire HTBI primers and Arm-PCR of CDR3 regions. TCRdb reprocessed the multiplex PCR reads via MiXCR and lists one record per CDR3 protein. The data contain roughly 610,000 distinct CDR3 sequences, roughly 16% of them singletons. These same records also appear under a second study, on T cells in Graves' hyperthyroidism and ophthalmopathy.

Sequenced here: peripheral blood mononuclear cells (PBMCs), sampled at new diagnosis, from a patient treated with antithyroid drugs. The receptor source for this set is a man between 18 and 35 years old with Graves disease.

This clonotype has at least ten counts. J is TRBJ1-2 and V is TRBV2; no clear D. The germline CDR1 and CDR2 sequences are SNHLY and FYNNEI. The CDR3 totals 11 residues. Trimming stripped 3 bases from V and 4 bases from J, with 3 bases between. CDR3 sequence: CASSEAYGYTF. In nucleotides, the CDR3 is TGTGCCAGCAGTGAGGCCTATGGCTACACCTTC. Combining the CDR3 with reference TRBV2 and TRBJ1-2 gives the whole variable domain EPEVTQTPSHQVTQMGQEVILRCVPISNHLYFYWYRQILGQKVEFLVSFYNNEISEKSEIFDDQFSVERPDGSNFTLKIRSTKLEDSAMYFCASSEAYGYTFGSGTRLTVV.

This clonotype has a count of ten or more. The chain has TRBV28 and TRBJ2-7; no firm D call. Germline V gene data show CDR1 as MDHEN and CDR2 as SYDVKM. V lost 2 bases and J lost 10, with 12 bases in between. The CDR3 covers 12 residues. The CDR3 is CASSLMEPVQYF. The CDR3 DNA reads as TGTGCCAGCAGTTTAATGGAGCCCGTTCAGTACTTC. Supplemented by reference TRBV28 and TRBJ2-7, the full variable domain reads DVKVTQSSRYLVKRTGEKVFLECVQDMDHENMFWYRQDPGLGLRLIYFSYDVKMKEKGDIPEGYSVSREKKERFSLILESASTNQTSMYLCASSLMEPVQYFGPGTRLTVT.

This clonotype was observed at least ten times. The chain employs TRBV2 and TRBJ2-5; 11 nucleotides align to TRBD2. The CDR3 is made up of 16 amino acids. Germline CDR1 is SNHLY and CDR2 is FYNNEI. V was pared by 5 bases and J by 2 bases, with 7 bases of the junction left unmatched. In DNA form, the CDR3 reads TGTGCCAGCAGTCGAGAAAGACTAGCGGGACAAGAGACCCAGTACTTC. Its protein product is CASSRERLAGQETQYF.

This clonotype showed up just a few times. The chain joins TRBV29-1 to TRBJ2-7; D might be TRBD1 or TRBD2, each matching 6 bases. Trimming cost V 0 bases and J 5 bases, with 11 bases left between them. Germline V lookup: CDR1 SQVTM, CDR2 ANQGSEA. CDR3 length: 13 residues. Here the CDR3 DNA reads TGCAGCGTTGAAGAAGGGGGGCGGGACGAGCAGTACTTC. It encodes CSVEEGGRDEQYF.

The chain links TRBV7-9 to TRBJ1-2; D perhaps matches TRBD1 (6 bases). Germline V lookup: CDR1 SEHNR, CDR2 FQNEAQ (reference sequence). The CDR3 covers 14 residues. V gave up 4 bases and J gave up 8 bases, with 17 bases separating them. CDR3 amino acids: CASSSHPGAWGYTF. CDR3 coding DNA: TGTGCCAGCAGCTCCCACCCGGGGGCGTGGGGCTACACCTTC.

To note about this clonotype: Sequence at one end of the junction differs from germline and may be a read error. V is TRBV11-2 and J is TRBJ2-5; no reliable D call. The CDR3 totals 12 residues. Germline CDR1 SGHAT, CDR2 FQNNGV. CDR3 region: CASSQGEETQYF. The CDR3 DNA reads as TGCGCCAGCAGCCAAGGAGAAGAGACCCAGTACTTC.

Notes on this clonotype: This may stem from a read error, because a much larger clone lies one nucleotide away. The chain couples TRBV27 to TRBJ2-1; possibly TRBD2 for D (6 bases). Germline CDR1 and CDR2: MNHEY and SMNVEV (reference sequence). The CDR3 runs 15 residues. The CDR3 nucleotides read TGTGCCAGCAGCACTAGCCAAAGCTCCTACAATGAGCAGCTCTTC. Protein: CASSTSQSSYNEQLF.

J is TRBJ2-5 and V is TRBV11-1; 7 positions match TRBD2. Germline CDR1 and CDR2: SGHAT and FQDESV (reference sequence). The CDR3 extends over 15 amino acids. J lost 4 bases, V lost 3 bases, and 8 bases had no gene match. In DNA, the CDR3 is TGTGCCAGCAGCTTCGGACTAGGGCCCCCAGAGACCCAGTACTTC. It translates to CASSFGLGPPETQYF.

The table lists this clonotype with a few counts. The J gene is TRBJ2-7, the V gene TRBV6-5, with a weak D call TRBD1 (5 bases). The germline V gene encodes CDR1 MNHEY and CDR2 SVGAGI. The ends were cut back, 3 bases at V and 3 bases at J, with 12 bases in the middle. This CDR3 is built from 14 residues. The CDR3 bases are TGTGCCAGCAGTTATTTTCAGGGAAGCTACGAGCAGTACTTC. As protein: CASSYFQGSYEQYF.

The chain recombines TRBV4-2 with TRBJ1-1; perhaps TRBD1 as D (5 bases). The V and J ends lost 0 bases and 0 bases respectively, with 14 bases between them. Germline loops: CDR1 LGHNA, CDR2 YNFKEQ. The CDR3 length is 17 residues. DNA of the CDR3: TGTGCCAGCAGCCAAGATGTACTCGGGGGGGTGAACACTGAAGCTTTCTTT. Translating gives CASSQDVLGGVNTEAFF.

There are a few counts of this clonotype. The chain combines TRBV9 with TRBJ2-7; no reliable D call. V was pared by 2 bases and J by 3 bases, with 9 bases between. This CDR3 region has 13 residues. The germline V gene has CDR1 SGDLS and CDR2 YYNGEE. The CDR3 is CASSVGWGYEQYF. CDR3 DNA sequence: TGTGCCAGCAGCGTTGGGTGGGGCTACGAGCAGTACTTC.

There are many counts of this clonotype. The gene calls are TRBV6-1 and TRBJ2-5, with D unclear. The CDR3 runs 13 residues. The V end was cut by 8 bases, the J end by 5 bases, with 15 bases between. Germline-derived CDR1 and CDR2 are MNHNS and SASEGT. DNA of the CDR3: TGTGCCAGCGGGTCCCATGGGGTGGAGACCCAGTACTTC. This translates into CASGSHGVETQYF.

As concerns this clonotype: Just one base apart from a much larger clone, this may be a read error. This CDR3 is missing its conserved last phenylalanine or tryptophan, likely due to a read error. V and J are TRBV5-1 and TRBJ2-7, with D hard to call. This CDR3 is built from 13 residues. Trimming cost V 5 bases and J 3 bases, with 12 bases left between them. In germline, CDR1 is SGHRS, CDR2 YFSETQ. CDR3 nucleotide sequence: TGCGCCAGCAGTTCCCTGGCGCACTACGAGCAGTACTCC. This encodes CASSSLAHYEQYS.

V and J are TRBV15 and TRBJ2-1; the match to TRBD2 covers 11 bases. Trimming cost V 1 base and J 7 bases; bases outside gene matches: 12. CDR1 and CDR2 from the germline V gene are LNHNV and YYDKDF (reference sequence). The CDR3 loop spans 18 amino acids. CDR3 sequence reads: CATSRGGASGRLGNEQFF. The CDR3 nucleotides read TGTGCCACCAGCAGAGGCGGGGCTAGCGGGAGGCTGGGGAATGAGCAGTTCTTC.

The chain has TRBV6-1 and TRBJ2-7; D uncertain. Trimming pared 3 bases from V and 1 base from J, leaving 7 bases between. In germline, CDR1 is MNHNS, CDR2 SASEGT. The CDR3 is made up of 13 amino acids. This CDR3 reads CASSDDFSYEQYF. CDR3 sequence (DNA): TGTGCCAGCAGTGACGACTTTTCCTACGAGCAGTACTTC.

This clonotype appeared many times. The chain links TRBV6-6 to TRBJ2-3, with D possibly being TRBD2 (6 bases). Germline assignment: CDR1 MNHNY and CDR2 SVGAGI (reference sequence). CDR3 length equals 13 residues. The V end was cut by 0 bases, the J end by 5 bases, with 6 bases between. The CDR3: CASSYSREDTQYF. CDR3 coding DNA: TGTGCCAGCAGTTACTCGCGGGAAGATACGCAGTATTTT.

The rearrangement uses TRBV4-1 and TRBJ2-1; possibly TRBD1 for D (6 bases). CDR1 and CDR2 (germline): MGHRA, YSYEKL. The CDR3 runs to 16 residues. Trimming took off 0 bases at V and 2 bases at J, with 11 bases between the two ends. CDR3 amino acids: CASSQEVGDTYNEQFF. The CDR3 nucleotides read TGCGCCAGCAGCCAAGAGGTAGGGGACACCTACAATGAGCAGTTCTTC.

This clonotype was recorded many times. The rearrangement links TRBV9 to TRBJ1-1; D gene ambiguous. The length of the CDR3 is 14 residues. Trimming took off 2 bases at V and 0 bases at J, with 8 bases between the two ends. The germline CDR1 and CDR2 sequences are SGDLS and YYNGEE. The CDR3 sequence is CASSVGLMNTEAFF. The CDR3 DNA follows: TGTGCCAGCAGCGTCGGACTGATGAACACTGAAGCTTTCTTT.

This clonotype was detected ten times or more. In DNA form, the CDR3 reads TGTGCCAGCAGTTTCGAAAGAGCCAGAGTGCAGCCCCAGCATTTT. As protein: CASSFERARVQPQHF. The chain links TRBV28 to TRBJ1-5; D remains unclear. This CDR3 has 15 residues. In germline, CDR1 is MDHEN, CDR2 SYDVKM. The ends were cut back, 3 bases at V and 7 bases at J, with 16 bases in the middle. Filled out from reference TRBV28 and TRBJ1-5, the complete variable domain reads DVKVTQSSRYLVKRTGEKVFLECVQDMDHENMFWYRQDPGLGLRLIYFSYDVKMKEKGDIPEGYSVSREKKERFSLILESASTNQTSMYLCASSFERARVQPQHFGDGTRLSIL.

At least ten counts were recorded for this clonotype. CDR3 in DNA: TGTGCCAGCAGAATACAGGGGGCGGGAGGCTACACCTTC. It specifies CASRIQGAGGYTF. This chain connects TRBV27 to TRBJ1-2; TRBD1 agrees at 9 bases. The V and J ends lost 6 bases and 8 bases, in that order; junction bases with no gene match: 7. The CDR3 spans 13 residues. Germline CDR1 MNHEY, CDR2 SMNVEV (reference sequence).